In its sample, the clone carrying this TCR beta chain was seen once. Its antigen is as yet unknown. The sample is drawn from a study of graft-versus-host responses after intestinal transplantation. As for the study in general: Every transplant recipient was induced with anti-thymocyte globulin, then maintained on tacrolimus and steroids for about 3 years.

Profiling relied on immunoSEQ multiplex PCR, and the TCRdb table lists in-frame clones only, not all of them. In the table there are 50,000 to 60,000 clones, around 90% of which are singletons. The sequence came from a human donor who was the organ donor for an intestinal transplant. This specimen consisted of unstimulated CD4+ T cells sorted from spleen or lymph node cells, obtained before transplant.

The CDR3 region has the DNA TGTGCCAGCAGCTTAGATGGGTTGCCAGATACGCAGTATTTT. This codes for CASSLDGLPDTQYF. V gene TRBV7-3 combines with J gene TRBJ2-3; no reliable D call. V was trimmed by 2 bases and J by 4 bases, leaving 10 bases between them. CDR3 length: 14 amino acids. From germline, CDR1 is SGHTA and CDR2 FQGTGA.